These 26 T cell receptor beta chains were sequenced from one sample in a study of T cells after yellow fever vaccination. TCRdb processed the 5' RACE reads anew with MiXCR; each CDR3 protein has one entry. The sample has 500,000 to 650,000 distinct CDR3 sequences; roughly 17% are singletons. Sequences were derived from PBMCs, sampled 5 days after the first yellow fever vaccination. The receptors stem from a man between 18 and 35 years old who received the YFV17D yellow fever vaccine.

The CDR3 DNA is TGTGCCAGCAGATCAGACGTAAACACTGAAGCTTTCTTT. Protein: CASRSDVNTEAFF. The chain has TRBV5-4 and TRBJ1-1; D remains unclear. Looked up from germline, CDR1 is SGHNT and CDR2 is YYREEE (reference sequence). The germline V and J ends were trimmed by 5 bases and 2 bases, with 10 bases remaining between them. This CDR3 contains 13 residues.

There are a few counts of this clonotype. This sequence joins TRBV30 and TRBJ1-2; D may be TRBD1 (5 bases). CDR1 GTSNPN and CDR2 SVGIG come from the germline V gene (reference sequence). The CDR3 loop spans 13 amino acids. The V end lost 2 bases, the J end lost 8 bases, and 15 bases lay between the germline ends. This CDR3 reads CAWSTRIGGGYTF. Written as DNA, the CDR3 is TGTGCCTGGAGTACCCGAATCGGGGGGGGCTACACCTTC.

The gene calls are TRBV10-3 and TRBJ2-1, with 9 bases lining up with TRBD2. The CDR3 sequence is 16 residues long. Germline CDR1 reads ENHRY; CDR2 reads SYGVKD. Losses at the gene ends were 2 bases for V and 6 bases for J; bases not matched to a gene: 8. Here the CDR3 DNA reads TGTGCCATCAGTGAGGGCAGCGGGGGGTCCCCCAATGAGCAGTTCTTC. This encodes CAISEGSGGSPNEQFF.

V and J are TRBV7-3 and TRBJ2-3; a weak D match, TRBD2 (5 bases). CDR3 size: 16 residues. From germline, CDR1 is SGHTA and CDR2 FQGTGA. With 5 bases removed from V and 5 bases from J, the gap between germline ends came to 20 bases. The CDR3 bases are TGTGCCAGCAGCAACACCGCTAGCAGGAGAGGAGATACGCAGTATTTT. Encoded protein: CASSNTASRRGDTQYF.

The table lists this clonotype with a few counts. This sequence joins TRBV5-6 and TRBJ1-6; maybe TRBD1 (5 bases). The CDR3 is 14 residues long. Deletions cut 2 bases from V and 9 bases from J, with 12 bases between. The germline CDR1 and CDR2 sequences are SGHDT and YYEEEE. The CDR3 sequence: CASSLGWGSSPLHF. CDR3 bases: TGTGCCAGCAGCTTAGGCTGGGGCAGTTCACCCCTCCACTTT.

The V call is TRBV20-1, the J call TRBJ2-3; 8 nucleotides match TRBD1. The CDR3 length is 14 residues. V lost 6 bases, J lost 2 bases, and 7 bases stayed unmatched. The germline V gene has CDR1 DFQATT and CDR2 SNEGSKA (reference sequence). The CDR3: CSAPPGGVTDTQYF. DNA for the CDR3: TGCAGTGCACCTCCAGGGGGCGTCACAGATACGCAGTATTTT.

The chain is built from TRBV19 and TRBJ1-4; possible D gene TRBD1, 5 bases. Germline V gene data show CDR1 as LNHDA and CDR2 as SQIVND (reference sequence). The CDR3 is 15 residues long. V dropped 3 bases and J dropped 1 base, with 9 bases sitting between them. CDR3 amino acids: CASSIYGGTNEKLFF. DNA for the CDR3: TGTGCCAGTAGTATCTACGGGGGAACTAATGAAAAACTGTTTTTT.

J is TRBJ1-1 and V is TRBV10-3; 8 positions agree with TRBD1. Per the germline V gene, CDR1 is ENHRY and CDR2 is SYGVKD. J gave up 4 bases and V 8 bases, and 9 bases lay outside the gene matches. CDR3 length equals 14 residues. The CDR3: CAIGTDRGVTEAFF. In DNA form, the CDR3 reads TGTGCCATCGGAACTGACAGGGGAGTCACTGAAGCTTTCTTT.

The chain employs TRBV27 and TRBJ1-6, with D uncertain. In germline, CDR1 is MNHEY, CDR2 SMNVEV (reference sequence). Deletions cut 2 bases from V and 9 bases from J, with 14 bases between. The CDR3 has 15 residues. The CDR3 DNA sequence: TGTGCCAGCAGTTTAATCCGGTCTGTGCCTTCACCCCTCCACTTT. Amino acids: CASSLIRSVPSPLHF.

This clonotype turned up a few times. The V and J genes are TRBV6-5 and TRBJ1-3; D uncertain. This CDR3 contains 14 residues. The V and J ends lost 4 bases and 0 bases respectively, with 7 bases between them. Germline CDR1 reads MNHEY; CDR2 reads SVGAGI. The CDR3 reads CASSSDISGNTIYF. The CDR3 bases are TGTGCCAGCAGTTCTGACATCTCTGGAAACACCATATATTTT.

This clonotype was recorded a few times. The rearrangement links TRBV5-1 to TRBJ1-1, with D unresolved. The CDR3 consists of 14 residues. V was pared by 4 bases and J by 1 base, with 11 bases between. Germline V gene sequence: CDR1 SGHRS, CDR2 YFSETQ. The CDR3, as DNA: TGCGCCAGCAGCCCGGCGGTCGAGAACACTGAAGCTTTCTTT. Its translation: CASSPAVENTEAFF.

The chain has TRBV7-6 and TRBJ2-3; either TRBD1 or TRBD2 may fit D (5 bases each). Germline lookup yields CDR1 SGHVS and CDR2 FNYEAQ. The ends were cut back, 2 bases at V and 5 bases at J, with 17 bases in the middle. The CDR3 extends over 16 amino acids. CDR3 loop: CASSLMSGQVKDTQYF. CDR3 DNA sequence: TGTGCCAGCAGCTTAATGTCGGGGCAGGTAAAAGATACGCAGTATTTT.

This clonotype was recorded a few times. The chain combines TRBV5-1 with TRBJ2-7, with D unresolved. The CDR3 contains 12 residues. The V and J ends lost 10 bases and 2 bases respectively, with 13 bases between them. CDR1 and CDR2 from the germline V gene are SGHRS and YFSETQ. CDR3 sequence reads: CAGQAGTYEQYF. The CDR3 DNA follows: TGCGCCGGTCAGGCAGGAACCTACGAGCAGTACTTC.

This clonotype was observed at least ten times. J is TRBJ1-1 and V is TRBV7-8; D ambiguous. V dropped 6 bases and J dropped 6 bases, with 23 bases sitting between them. CDR1 is SGHVS and CDR2 is FQNEAQ in the germline V gene. The CDR3 is 16 amino acids. This CDR3 is CASSHIVQTGVAEAFF. CDR3 sequence (DNA): TGTGCCAGCAGTCATATCGTACAGACTGGGGTAGCTGAAGCTTTCTTT.

This chain's CDR3 is CASSLILESTDTQYF. Here the CDR3 DNA reads TGTGCCAGCAGCCTTATACTAGAAAGCACAGATACGCAGTATTTT. V gene TRBV7-9 combines with J gene TRBJ2-3; D might be TRBD2 (5 bases). The CDR3 sequence is 15 residues long. With 5 bases removed from V and 0 bases from J, the gap between germline ends came to 12 bases. In germline, CDR1 is SEHNR, CDR2 FQNEAQ (reference sequence).

The J gene is TRBJ2-5, the V gene TRBV7-2; possibly TRBD2 for D (5 bases). The CDR3 is 12 residues long. Germline V lookup: CDR1 SGHTA, CDR2 FQGNSA. Trimming stripped 5 bases from V and 5 bases from J, with 9 bases between. The CDR3: CASSIVAETQYF. DNA of the CDR3: TGTGCCAGCAGCATAGTAGCGGAGACCCAGTACTTC.

CDR3 DNA: TGTGCCAGCAGTTCCTGGACAGGGAAAGGCTACACCTTC. The encoded protein is CASSSWTGKGYTF. This chain uses TRBV12-3 or TRBV12-4 with TRBJ1-2, with TRBD1 matching 8 bases. The CDR3 sequence is 13 residues long. V lost 4 bases, J lost 8 bases, and 6 bases stayed unmatched.

This clonotype has a handful of counts. The chain combines TRBV27 with TRBJ2-2; D ambiguous. V lost 3 bases and J 5 bases, leaving 7 bases between the germline ends. The CDR3 totals 13 residues. Germline V lookup: CDR1 MNHEY, CDR2 SMNVEV (reference sequence). The DNA of the CDR3 is TGTGCCAGCAGTTTCGAATTAACCGGGGAGCTGTTTTTT. It yields the protein CASSFELTGELFF.

This clonotype was observed a handful of times. J is TRBJ2-7 and V is TRBV6-2 or TRBV6-3; D remains unclear. Germline-derived CDR1 and CDR2 are MNHEY and SVGEGT. The CDR3 sequence is 13 residues long. Between the trimmed V and J ends, which lost 4 bases and 0 bases, there was a span of 7 bases. The CDR3 nucleotides are TGTGCCAGCAGTTCGGTGAACTCCTACGAGCAGTACGTC. Residues: CASSSVNSYEQYV.

This clonotype was seen more than once but under ten times. The chain has TRBV10-3 and TRBJ2-5; 7 bases align to TRBD1. Germline CDR1 reads ENHRY; CDR2 reads SYGVKD. The V gene end was trimmed by 7 bases and the J gene end by 1 base; junction bases not matched to a gene: 3. The CDR3 has 13 residues. The CDR3 bases are TGTGCCATCACCCGGGACAGCCAAGAGACCCAGTACTTC. Translating gives CAITRDSQETQYF.

This rearrangement joins TRBV25-1 to TRBJ2-1; a weak D match, TRBD1 (5 bases). Germline V CDR1 and CDR2: MGHDK, SYGVNS. The CDR3 contains 13 residues. The ends were cut back, 5 bases at V and 9 bases at J, with 14 bases in the middle. The CDR3 sequence is CASSFWQGAEQFF. The CDR3 coding sequence is TGTGCCAGCAGTTTTTGGCAAGGGGCTGAGCAGTTCTTC. The variable domain in full, completed from reference TRBV25-1 and TRBJ2-1, reads EADIYQTPRYLVIGTGKKITLECSQTMGHDKMYWYQQDPGMELHLIHYSYGVNSTEKGDLSSESTVSRIRTEHFPLTLESARPSHTSQYLCASSFWQGAEQFFGPGTRLTVL.

The rearrangement joins TRBV15 to TRBJ1-4; TRBD1 agrees at 7 bases. The CDR3 runs to 15 residues. J gave up 7 bases and V 0 bases, and 5 bases lay outside the gene matches. From germline, CDR1 is LNHNV and CDR2 YYDKDF (reference sequence). CDR3 amino acids: CATSRDAAGGEKLFF. For the CDR3, the DNA is TGTGCCACCAGCAGAGATGCAGCAGGGGGTGAAAAACTGTTTTTT. Combining the CDR3 with reference TRBV15 and TRBJ1-4 gives the whole variable domain DAMVIQNPRYQVTQFGKPVTLSCSQTLNHNVMYWYQQKSSQAPKLLFHYYDKDFNNEADTPDNFQSRRPNTSFCFLDIRSPGLGDTAMYLCATSRDAAGGEKLFFGSGTQLSVL.

The rearrangement joins TRBV29-1 to TRBJ2-7; D gene ambiguous. The ends were cut back, 5 bases at V and 3 bases at J, with 11 bases in the middle. The germline V gene encodes CDR1 SQVTM and CDR2 ANQGSEA. The CDR3 spans 12 residues. DNA of the CDR3: TGCAGCGTTATGAACGACCACTACGAGCAGTACGTC. Translation: CSVMNDHYEQYV.

This clonotype has more than one count but fewer than ten. The J gene is TRBJ2-1, the V gene TRBV5-4; 7 positions match TRBD2. The CDR3 totals 14 residues. Per the germline V gene, CDR1 is SGHNT and CDR2 is YYREEE (reference sequence). J lost 2 bases, V lost 7 bases, and 6 bases had no gene match. The CDR3 here is CASWGEGPYNEQFF. The CDR3 region has the DNA TGTGCCAGCTGGGGGGAGGGCCCCTACAATGAGCAGTTCTTC.

This clonotype was observed a few times. The rearrangement uses TRBV20-1 and TRBJ1-4, with 8 nucleotides matching TRBD1. The CDR3 contains 13 residues. V lost 5 bases, J lost 4 bases, and 3 bases stayed unmatched. Germline V lookup: CDR1 DFQATT, CDR2 SNEGSKA (reference sequence). The CDR3 DNA follows: TGCAGTGCTTACAGGGGGATTAATGAAAAACTGTTTTTT. Translation gives CSAYRGINEKLFF.

This clonotype has more than one count but fewer than ten. The chain carries TRBV6-1 and TRBJ1-1, with D maybe TRBD1 (6 bases). Trimming removed 2 bases from V and 4 bases from J, with 17 bases in between. Germline CDR1 and CDR2: MNHNS and SASEGT. The CDR3 is made up of 16 amino acids. The CDR3 protein is CASSENGWGRGTEAFF. The CDR3 coding sequence is TGTGCCAGCAGTGAAAACGGCTGGGGGCGGGGCACTGAAGCTTTCTTT.